Presented here are 30 T cell receptor beta chains from one specimen sequenced in a study of blood T cells in healthy people across ages. Together with a sample-barcoded 5' primer, a J-beta primer mix was included in a second PCR lasting about 6 to 11 cycles. MiXCR, applied by TCRdb to the 5' RACE reads, yields one record per CDR3 protein. The data contain some 290,000 distinct CDR3 sequences, around 29% of them singletons. Sequencing was performed on blood. These receptors were taken from a woman in her seventies in good health.

The chain is built from TRBV28 and TRBJ1-1, with unresolved D. The germline V gene encodes CDR1 MDHEN and CDR2 SYDVKM. V gave up 4 bases and J gave up 4 bases, with 10 bases separating them. CDR3 size: 13 residues. CDR3 loop: CASSSTEITEAFF. The DNA of the CDR3 is TGTGCCAGCAGTTCTACGGAGATCACTGAAGCTTTCTTT. Full variable domain (rest looked up from reference TRBV28 and TRBJ1-1): DVKVTQSSRYLVKRTGEKVFLECVQDMDHENMFWYRQDPGLGLRLIYFSYDVKMKEKGDIPEGYSVSREKKERFSLILESASTNQTSMYLCASSSTEITEAFFGQGTRLTVV.

As concerns this clonotype: Mismatch with germline at one junction end may stem from a read error. This sequence joins TRBV12-3 or TRBV12-4 and TRBJ2-1; maybe TRBD1 (6 bases). The CDR3 runs to 14 residues. DNA for the CDR3: TGTGCCCGCAGTTTAGGGGGAAGGCACAATGAGCAGTTCTTC. Translated, it gives CARSLGGRHNEQFF.

CDR3 sequence (DNA): TGCGCCAGCAGCTTGCTACAGGGGGCGGGCAATGAGCAGTTCTTC. This gives the protein CASSLLQGAGNEQFF. The rearrangement uses TRBV5-1 and TRBJ2-7, with TRBD1 identical over 9 bases. The end of the DNA is better explained by TRBJ2-1, so the J call may be wrong. CDR3 size: 15 residues. CDR1 and CDR2 from the germline V gene are SGHRS and YFSETQ.

This rearrangement joins TRBV29-1 to TRBJ2-7; 8 bases fit TRBD2. CDR1 and CDR2 (germline): SQVTM, ANQGSEA. CDR3 length: 13 amino acids. V shed 6 bases, J shed 2 bases, and the junction held 6 bases outside the gene matches. The CDR3 DNA follows: TGCAGCGTCGGGATTAGCGGGACCTACGAGCAGTACTTC. It specifies CSVGISGTYEQYF.

This clonotype was found a few times. V gene TRBV2 combines with J gene TRBJ1-6, with no clear D. This CDR3 has 15 amino acids. Trimming pared 0 bases from V and 10 bases from J, leaving 13 bases between. Germline values: CDR1 SNHLY, CDR2 FYNNEI. CDR3: CASSEARSSGSPLHF. CDR3 sequence (DNA): TGTGCCAGCAGTGAAGCCCGCTCCTCGGGCTCACCCCTCCACTTT.

This clonotype was counted a few times. This sequence joins TRBV20-1 and TRBJ2-1; 8 bases align to TRBD2. This CDR3 has 15 residues. Germline V lookup: CDR1 DFQATT, CDR2 SNEGSKA (reference sequence). The V and J ends lost 1 base and 9 bases, in that order; junction bases with no gene match: 11. CDR3 bases: TGCAGTGCTAGAGCGCAACGGGGACTAGGGAGTGAGCAGTTCTTC. Amino acids: CSARAQRGLGSEQFF.

This chain connects TRBV6-9 to TRBJ2-5; possibly TRBD1 for D (5 bases). Matching the DNA end better, TRBJ2-7 makes the J call doubtful. The CDR3 runs 14 residues. CDR1 is MNHGY, CDR2 SVAAGI, per germline. The CDR3 loop is CASSSTAKLDEQYF. In DNA form, the CDR3 reads TGTGCCAGCAGCTCGACAGCCAAGCTCGACGAGCAGTACTTC.

The chain joins TRBV24-1 to TRBJ2-2, with 8 bases matching TRBD2. After removal of 4 bases from V and 2 bases from J, the junction contained 11 bases not matched to a gene. This CDR3 is 18 amino acids long. Germline V gene data show CDR1 as KGHDR and CDR2 as SFDVKD. The CDR3 region is CATSDPPSGRLNTGELFF. CDR3 coding DNA: TGTGCCACCAGTGACCCCCCGAGCGGGAGACTTAACACCGGGGAGCTGTTTTTT.

The sample holds many counts of this clonotype. The chain carries TRBV20-1 and TRBJ2-1; 14 bases are shared with TRBD2. Germline trimming cut 8 bases from V and 6 bases from J; bases unmatched to any gene: 6. Germline V gene sequence: CDR1 DFQATT, CDR2 SNEGSKA (reference sequence). The CDR3 length is 14 residues. The CDR3 DNA sequence: TGCAGTCCTGGGACTAGCGGGAGACGCAATGAGCAGTTCTTC. Amino acids: CSPGTSGRRNEQFF.

The CDR3 DNA is TGTGCCGGGGGACGCTCTGGGGCCAACGTCCTGACTTTC. This sequence encodes CAGGRSGANVLTF. The chain links TRBV7-2 to TRBJ2-6, with D perhaps given as TRBD1 or TRBD2 (5 bases each). Trimming took 11 bases from V and 0 from J, leaving 8 bases between them. This CDR3 is built from 13 residues. Germline loops: CDR1 SGHTA, CDR2 FQGNSA.

This clonotype came up a few times. The V call is TRBV12-3 or TRBV12-4, the J call TRBJ2-5, with D tentatively TRBD2 (7 bases). The better agreement between TRBJ2-7 and the DNA end casts doubt on the J call. CDR3 length equals 12 residues. CDR3 sequence: CASGRGNGEQYF. The CDR3 DNA follows: TGTGCCAGCGGGAGGGGGAATGGCGAGCAGTACTTC.

The count of this clonotype is one. The V call is TRBV28, the J call TRBJ1-4; D is unclear. The CDR3 extends over 13 amino acids. Looked up from germline, CDR1 is MDHEN and CDR2 is SYDVKM. V gave up 2 bases and J gave up 8 bases, with 9 bases separating them. Here the CDR3 reads CASSLAGWEKLFF. In nucleotides, the CDR3 is TGTGCCAGCAGTTTAGCCGGTTGGGAAAAACTGTTTTTT.

Comment on this clonotype: The junction differs from germline at one of its ends, possibly a read error. V usage is TRBV18 and J usage is TRBJ2-1; unclear D gene. The germline gives CDR1 KGHSH, CDR2 LQKENI. The CDR3 length is 13 residues. The CDR3 region has the DNA TGTGCCAGCTTCGACTCCGGTTACAATGAGCGGTTCTTC. Its translation: CASFDSGYNERFF. The full variable domain, in which reference TRBV18 and TRBJ2-1 provide the parts outside the CDR3, is NAGVMQNPRHLVRRRGQEARLRCSPMKGHSHVYWYRQLPEEGLKFMVYLQKENIIDESGMPKERFSAEFPKEGPSILRIQQVVRGDSAAYFCASFDSGYNERFFGPGTRLTVL.

The table lists this clonotype with many counts. The rearrangement uses TRBV10-3 and TRBJ2-7, with 8 bases aligning to TRBD2. The CDR3 runs 14 residues. Unmatched junction bases numbered 11, after V lost 6 bases and J lost 7 bases. Germline CDR1 ENHRY, CDR2 SYGVKD. The chain's CDR3 is CAIRAERESGEQYF. In DNA form, the CDR3 reads TGTGCCATCAGGGCGGAGCGGGAGTCGGGTGAGCAGTACTTC.

The sample holds a few counts of this clonotype. V and J are TRBV7-9 and TRBJ2-5; D might be TRBD1 (6 bases). Germline assignment: CDR1 SEHNR and CDR2 FQNEAQ (reference sequence). This CDR3 region has 13 residues. Trimming removed 5 bases at V and 2 bases at J, with 9 bases between. As DNA, the CDR3 is TGTGCCAGCAGCCCAGGGGAACAAGAGACCCAGTACTTC. It codes for CASSPGEQETQYF. The complete variable domain, with remaining parts taken from reference TRBV7-9 and TRBJ2-5, reads DTGVSQNPRHKITKRGQNVTFRCDPISEHNRLYWYRQTLGQGPEFLTYFQNEAQLEKSRLLSDRFSAERPKGSFSTLEIQRTEQGDSAMYLCASSPGEQETQYFGPGTRLLVL.

The rearrangement uses TRBV9 and TRBJ1-2; 10 positions agree with TRBD1. V was clipped by 0 bases and J by 4 bases; unmatched bases: 9. The CDR3 spans 17 residues. The germline gives CDR1 SGDLS, CDR2 YYNGEE. The CDR3 protein is CASSVAGRDRGSYGYTF. CDR3 nucleotides: TGTGCCAGCAGCGTAGCTGGTCGGGACAGGGGTTCCTATGGCTACACCTTC.

The chain is built from TRBV28 and TRBJ2-5; 7 nucleotides align to TRBD2. The J call may be wrong; the DNA end is better matched by TRBJ2-7. Looked up from germline, CDR1 is MDHEN and CDR2 is SYDVKM. This CDR3 region has 15 residues. In nucleotides, the CDR3 is TGTGCCAGCAGTTCTAGCGGCAGGAAAGGCTACGAGCAGTACTTC. It codes for CASSSSGRKGYEQYF.

The CDR3 DNA sequence: TGTGCCAGCAGCCGACGGAGCAATCAGCCCCAGCATTTT. Its protein product is CASSRRSNQPQHF. The rearrangement links TRBV7-2 to TRBJ1-5; no definite D call. With 5 bases removed from V and 1 base from J, the gap between germline ends came to 6 bases. This CDR3 has 13 residues. CDR1 and CDR2 (germline): SGHTA, FQGNSA.

This clonotype was recorded a few times. The V gene is TRBV20-1, the J gene TRBJ2-5; D unclear. Per the germline V gene, CDR1 is DFQATT and CDR2 is SNEGSKA (reference sequence). V was shortened by 4 bases and J by 5 bases, with 8 bases between the two germline ends. CDR3 length equals 11 residues. The CDR3, as DNA: TGCAGTGCTATGGTTGGGGAGACCCAGTACTTC. Translating it yields CSAMVGETQYF.

The chain recombines TRBV28 with TRBJ1-1, with a possible D match to TRBD1 (5 bases). Germline lookup yields CDR1 MDHEN and CDR2 SYDVKM. This CDR3 comprises 17 residues. The V gene lost 5 bases and the J gene lost 0 bases, with 19 bases spanning the gap. The DNA for the CDR3 is TGTGCCAGCAGTCCGATCACCAGGGCCCACATGAACACTGAAGCTTTCTTT. Encoded protein: CASSPITRAHMNTEAFF.

Only a few counts were recorded for this clonotype. V is TRBV6-6 and J is TRBJ2-7, with 13 bases fitting TRBD2. The length of the CDR3 is 13 residues. V trimming: 6 bases; J trimming: 5 bases; junction bases outside the gene matches: 1. Germline V gene data show CDR1 as MNHNY and CDR2 as SVGAGI (reference sequence). In DNA form, the CDR3 reads TGTGCCAGCAGACTAGCGGGAGGGCACGAGCAGTACTTC. Protein sequence: CASRLAGGHEQYF.

The chain employs TRBV20-1 and TRBJ2-3, with no clear D. CDR3 length: 13 residues. The V end lost 0 bases, the J end lost 5 bases, and 9 bases lay between the germline ends. CDR1 DFQATT and CDR2 SNEGSKA come from the germline V gene (reference sequence). The CDR3 DNA follows: TGCAGTGCTAGAGAGGATGCCGGAGATACGCAGTATTTT. This codes for CSAREDAGDTQYF.

The V gene is TRBV5-1, the J gene TRBJ1-1; D is undetermined. V was cut by 0 bases and J by 0 bases, with 9 bases left in between. Germline CDR1 SGHRS, CDR2 YFSETQ. The CDR3 totals 15 residues. CDR3 residues: CASSLAGEVNTEAFF. DNA for the CDR3: TGCGCCAGCAGCTTGGCCGGGGAGGTGAACACTGAAGCTTTCTTT.

The genes are TRBV6-6 and TRBJ1-6, with D possibly matching TRBD1 (5 bases). This CDR3 region has 13 residues. V was pared by 5 bases and J by 9 bases, with 11 bases between. Germline V gene sequence: CDR1 MNHNY, CDR2 SVGAGI (reference sequence). CDR3 protein: CASSRGGSSPLHF. CDR3 bases: TGTGCCAGCAGTCGTGGGGGGAGTTCACCCCTCCACTTT.

This clonotype was detected only a few times. The V call is TRBV4-1, the J call TRBJ1-4; TRBD1 aligns across 11 bases. This CDR3 contains 16 residues. V lost 1 base and J lost 8; bases outside the gene matches: 6. CDR1 is MGHRA, CDR2 YSYEKL, per germline. The CDR3 DNA reads as TGCGCCAGCAGCCAAGGACGGACAGGGGGCAGCGAAAAACTGTTTTTT. This codes for CASSQGRTGGSEKLFF.

This clonotype was counted between two and nine times. The chain links TRBV5-6 to TRBJ1-1; the D gene is possibly TRBD1 (6 bases). The germline V gene encodes CDR1 SGHDT and CDR2 YYEEEE. CDR3 size: 15 residues. V was shortened by 2 bases and J by 6 bases, with 17 bases between the two germline ends. The CDR3 DNA sequence: TGTGCCAGCAGCTTAAGGTCGGGGGCCGGGGCTGAAGCTTTCTTT. It translates to CASSLRSGAGAEAFF.

This clonotype was observed a few times. V usage is TRBV6-5 and J usage is TRBJ1-6, with D possibly TRBD1 on 5 matching bases. The CDR3 totals 17 residues. V was cut by 0 bases and J by 8 bases, with 17 bases left in between. The germline CDR1 and CDR2 sequences are MNHEY and SVGAGI. This chain's CDR3 is CASSYSRPGRADSPLHF. The CDR3 DNA reads TGTGCCAGCAGTTACTCCCGGCCAGGGAGGGCTGATTCACCCCTCCACTTT.

With regard to this clonotype: The junction departs from germline at one end; a sequencing error may be responsible. The J gene is TRBJ2-1, the V gene TRBV28; 11 bases are shared with TRBD2. Per the germline V gene, CDR1 is MDHEN and CDR2 is SYDVKM. The CDR3 length is 17 residues. This CDR3 is CVSSRPGLAERNNEQLF. CDR3 nucleotides: TGTGTCAGCAGTAGGCCGGGACTAGCGGAGCGGAACAATGAGCAGCTCTTC.

The chain is built from TRBV9 and TRBJ1-5; no definite D call. Germline values: CDR1 SGDLS, CDR2 YYNGEE. This CDR3 has 11 amino acids. Trimming stripped 0 bases from V and 6 bases from J, with 1 base between. CDR3 amino acids: CASSVVQPQHF. CDR3 sequence (DNA): TGTGCCAGCAGCGTAGTTCAGCCCCAGCATTTT.

V and J are TRBV20-1 and TRBJ1-5; D is unclear. Trimming removed 1 base at V and 0 bases at J, with 16 bases between. Germline CDR1 and CDR2: DFQATT and SNEGSKA (reference sequence). This CDR3 has 17 residues. The CDR3 sequence is CSARGQLIPISNQPQHF. Written as DNA, the CDR3 is TGCAGTGCTAGAGGGCAGCTGATCCCGATTAGCAATCAGCCCCAGCATTTT.